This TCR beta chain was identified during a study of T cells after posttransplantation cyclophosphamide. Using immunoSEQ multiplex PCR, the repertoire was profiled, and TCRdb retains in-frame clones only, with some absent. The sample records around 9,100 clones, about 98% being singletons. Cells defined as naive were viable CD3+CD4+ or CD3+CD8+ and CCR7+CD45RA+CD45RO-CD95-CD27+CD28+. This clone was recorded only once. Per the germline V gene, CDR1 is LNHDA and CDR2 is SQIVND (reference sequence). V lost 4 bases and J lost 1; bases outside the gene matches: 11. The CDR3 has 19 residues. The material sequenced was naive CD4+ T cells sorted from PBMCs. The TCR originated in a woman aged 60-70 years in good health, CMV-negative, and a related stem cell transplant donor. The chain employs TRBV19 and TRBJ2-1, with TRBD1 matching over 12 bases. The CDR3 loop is CASSNQGQGALLSYNEQFF. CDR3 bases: TGTGCCAGTAGTAACCAGGGACAGGGGGCCCTTTTGTCCTACAATGAGCAGTTCTTC.